The T cell receptor beta chain under discussion was sequenced for a study of shared clonotypes between healthy human individuals. Terminally differentiated effector memory CD45RA+ cells were excluded from the naive CD8 cells, which were CD45RO-negative and positively selected for CCR7. Germline V CDR1 and CDR2: MRHNA, SNTAGT. CDR3 size: 18 residues. J lost 0 bases, V lost 3 bases, and 10 bases had no gene match. This table comes from immunoSEQ multiplex PCR, and its TCRdb copy is limited to in-frame clones, with some not included. The table records about 580,000 clones, about 98% of them present only once.

The genes are TRBV6-4 and TRBJ2-1, with TRBD2 matching 8 bases. The TCR comes from a young man in good health. Sequenced input: naive CD8+ T cells sorted from blood. CDR3 protein: CASSEFPQSGSSYNEQFF. CDR3 coding DNA: TGTGCCAGCAGTGAGTTCCCCCAGAGCGGGAGCTCCTACAATGAGCAGTTCTTC.